Listed here are 10 T cell receptor beta chains from one sample, sequenced in a study of cytomegalovirus exposure and HLA in healthy donors. PCR primers comprised 60 Vbeta and 13 Jbeta primers. The data were produced by immunoSEQ multiplex PCR, yet TCRdb's version contains in-frame clones alone and is incomplete. The table lists tens of thousands of clones, approximately 80% of them singletons. The sample was PBMCs. These receptors all come from a woman in her thirties or forties in good health and CMV-seropositive.

The chain is built from TRBV6-6 and TRBJ1-2; D is unresolved. Between the trimmed V and J ends, which lost 6 bases and 6 bases, there was a span of 17 bases. The germline CDR1 and CDR2 sequences are MNHNY and SVGAGI (reference sequence). This CDR3 has 14 residues. CDR3 in DNA: TGTGCCAGCAGCCCCGGGAGGAGGCACGATGGCTACACCTTC. This codes for CASSPGRRHDGYTF.

This chain connects TRBV19 to TRBJ1-5; D is undetermined. From germline, CDR1 is LNHDA and CDR2 SQIVND (reference sequence). The CDR3 runs to 15 residues. V dropped 7 bases and J dropped 3 bases, with 16 bases sitting between them. CDR3 in DNA: TGTGCCAGTATCCGGGGAGGGTCGAACAATCAGCCCCAGCATTTT. As protein: CASIRGGSNNQPQHF.

The genes are TRBV5-4 and TRBJ1-6, with unresolved D. The germline V gene encodes CDR1 SGHNT and CDR2 YYREEE (reference sequence). V was trimmed by 0 bases and J by 6 bases, leaving 10 bases between them. The length of the CDR3 is 15 residues. The chain's CDR3 is CASSLDGLSNSPLHF. Written as DNA, the CDR3 is TGTGCCAGCAGCTTGGACGGTCTGAGTAATTCACCCCTCCACTTT.

In this sample, this clone turned up a few times. The chain couples TRBV5-1 to TRBJ1-6; D perhaps matches TRBD1 (5 bases). V lost 0 bases and J 7 bases, leaving 14 bases between the germline ends. The CDR3 extends over 16 amino acids. Germline V gene data show CDR1 as SGHRS and CDR2 as YFSETQ. The CDR3 DNA reads TGCGCCAGCAGCTTGGCCTCTAACAGGATGAATTCACCCCTCCACTTT. It yields the protein CASSLASNRMNSPLHF.

J is TRBJ1-2 and V is TRBV27, with 7 nucleotides matching TRBD1. The germline V gene encodes CDR1 MNHEY and CDR2 SMNVEV (reference sequence). Trimming at V came to 6 bases and at J to 2 bases, leaving 6 bases not matched to a gene. This CDR3 has 14 amino acids. The CDR3 bases are TGTGCCAGCAGCCCAGGGGGGAAAAACTATGGCTACACCTTC. Its translation: CASSPGGKNYGYTF.

V usage is TRBV5-5 and J usage is TRBJ1-2, with D possibly matching TRBD1 (5 bases). Germline V CDR1 and CDR2: SGHKS, YYEKEE (reference sequence). The CDR3 covers 15 residues. V was shortened by 0 bases and J by 6 bases, with 15 bases between the two germline ends. In DNA form, the CDR3 reads TGTGCCAGCAGCTTGGTTAATGAACGGGGGAATGGCTACACCTTC. Encoded protein: CASSLVNERGNGYTF.

This clone was observed a few times. The chain recombines TRBV5-1 with TRBJ2-7; possible D gene TRBD1, 6 bases. The CDR3 has 14 residues. Germline CDR1 SGHRS, CDR2 YFSETQ. Trimming pared 5 bases from V and 2 bases from J, leaving 14 bases between. For the CDR3, the DNA is TGCGCCAGCAGTTACGACTCAGGGGCCTACGAGCAGTACTTC. It translates to CASSYDSGAYEQYF.

This clone was detected once. This chain links TRBV14 with TRBJ2-1; 7 nucleotides align to TRBD1. CDR1 is SGHDN and CDR2 is FVKESK in the germline V gene. V dropped 3 bases and J dropped 0; count of bases not matched to a gene: 8. This CDR3 contains 17 residues. CDR3: CASSHLDRKSSYNEQFF. For the CDR3, the DNA is TGTGCCAGCAGCCACCTGGACAGGAAGAGCTCCTACAATGAGCAGTTCTTC.

V usage is TRBV18 and J usage is TRBJ1-1, with D tentatively TRBD1 (5 bases). Germline V CDR1 and CDR2: KGHSH, LQKENI. Trimming stripped 3 bases from V and 4 bases from J, with 9 bases between. The CDR3 has 13 residues. In DNA, the CDR3 is TGTGCCAGCTCACCGTTGGGGGGCACTGAAGCTTTCTTT. Amino acids: CASSPLGGTEAFF.

V and J are TRBV11-2 and TRBJ2-1; 10 positions agree with TRBD1. Unmatched junction bases numbered 10, after V lost 5 bases and J lost 9 bases. The CDR3 spans 15 residues. Germline CDR1 and CDR2: SGHAT and FQNNGV. In DNA form, the CDR3 reads TGTGCCAGCAGCCGCGACAGGGGGCAATGGAGTGAGCAGTTCTTC. This codes for CASSRDRGQWSEQFF.